The 2 T cell receptor beta chains in this list originate from one sample, sequenced in a study of T cell responses to AZD1222 COVID-19 vaccine (dated by TCRdb to the early 2020s). The library came from the immunoSEQ multiplex PCR assay. Held by TCRdb, this immuneACCESS table contains in-frame sequences only and omits some clones. Under half of the omission traces to an unresolved V gene where checked; the cause of the rest is unknown. In this sample the table shows 150,000 to 160,000 clones, more than 85% of which occur a single time. Of the sample, more than 6.5% falls within the top ten clones. This specimen's time point label, per the study, means: sample from adult after SARS-CoV-2 infection, after symptom onset. Sequencing used peripheral blood, obtained after recovery from COVID-19. These receptors were obtained from an adult who had recovered from COVID-19.

This rearrangement joins TRBV18 to TRBJ2-1, with 7 nucleotides matching TRBD1. CDR1 and CDR2 (germline): KGHSH, LQKENI. V was pared by 4 bases and J by 6 bases, with 9 bases of the junction left unmatched. The CDR3 spans 15 residues. The CDR3 bases are TGTGCCAGCTCACGTGACAGGGACATGGGCAATGAGCAGTTCTTC. It specifies CASSRDRDMGNEQFF.

The chain couples TRBV6-5 to TRBJ1-4; weak D call: TRBD1 (6 bases). This CDR3 has 12 amino acids. The germline CDR1 and CDR2 sequences are MNHEY and SVGAGI. Deletions cut 10 bases from V and 6 bases from J, with 12 bases between. In DNA, the CDR3 is TGTGCCACAAGGCAGGGGCATGAAAAACTGTTTTTT. Amino acids: CATRQGHEKLFF.